The source of this T cell receptor (beta chain) is a study of cytomegalovirus exposure and HLA in healthy donors. The PCR employed 60 Vbeta primers together with 13 Jbeta primers. TCRdb's copy holds only in-frame clones and misses some; the assay was immunoSEQ multiplex PCR. The table counts fewer than 200,000 clones; almost 6.5% lies in the top ten. V dropped 3 bases and J dropped 3; count of bases not matched to a gene: 4. Germline-derived CDR1 and CDR2 are ENHRY and SYGVKD. The CDR3 runs to 15 residues. Source material: PBMCs. The chain couples TRBV10-3 to TRBJ2-5, with 10 bases aligning to TRBD2. The receptor was isolated from a young man in good health and CMV-seronegative. The CDR3 nucleotides read TGTGCCATCAGTGATTCGCTAGCGGGGGAAGAGACCCAGTACTTC. Translation: CAISDSLAGEETQYF.